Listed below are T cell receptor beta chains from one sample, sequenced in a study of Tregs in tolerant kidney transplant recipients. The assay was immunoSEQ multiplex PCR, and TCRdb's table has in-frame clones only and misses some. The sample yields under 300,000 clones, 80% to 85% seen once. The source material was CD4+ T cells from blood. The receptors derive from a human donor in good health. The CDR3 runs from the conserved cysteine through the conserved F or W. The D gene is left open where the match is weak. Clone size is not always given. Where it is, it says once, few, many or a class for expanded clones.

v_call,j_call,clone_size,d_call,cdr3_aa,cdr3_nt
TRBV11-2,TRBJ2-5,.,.,CASSLDRGPPHF,TGTGCCAGCAGCTTAGACAGGGGACCGCCCCACTTC
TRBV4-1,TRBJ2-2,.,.,CASSRSLPGLGTGELFF,TGCGCCAGCAGCCGGTCCCTCCCGGGCCTCGGCACCGGGGAGCTGTTTTTT
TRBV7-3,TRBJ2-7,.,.,CASFPDTVYEQYF,TGTGCCAGCTTCCCGGACACCGTATACGAGCAGTACTTC
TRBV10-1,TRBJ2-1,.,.,CASTAERGKAYNEQFF,TGCGCCAGCACCGCGGAGCGCGGGAAGGCCTACAATGAGCAGTTCTTC
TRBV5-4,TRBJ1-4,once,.,CASSIGTGEKLFF,TGTGCCAGCAGCATTGGGACCGGAGAAAAACTGTTTTTT
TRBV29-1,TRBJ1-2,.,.,CSTWGSYGYTF,TGCAGCACCTGGGGATCCTATGGCTACACCTTC
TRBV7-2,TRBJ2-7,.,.,CASSRASVGEQYF,TGTGCCAGCAGCCGCGCATCAGTTGGAGAGCAGTACTTC
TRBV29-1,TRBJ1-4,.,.,CSVGGPTGTKREKLFF,TGCAGCGTTGGCGGCCCAACGGGGACTAAACGAGAAAAACTGTTTTTT
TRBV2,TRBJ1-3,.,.,CASSEQGSHSGNTIYF,TGTGCCAGCAGCGAACAGGGAAGCCATTCTGGAAACACCATATATTTT
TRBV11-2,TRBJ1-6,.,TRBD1,CASSRQYTGTVGSPLHF,TGTGCCAGCAGCCGACAATACACCGGGACAGTGGGGTCACCCCTCCACTTT
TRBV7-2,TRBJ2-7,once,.,CASSLAVAGAGYEQYF,TGTGCCAGCAGCTTAGCGGTAGCAGGGGCGGGCTACGAGCAGTACTTC
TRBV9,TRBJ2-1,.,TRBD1,CASSGDRSSYNEQFF,TGTGCCAGCAGCGGGGACAGGAGCTCCTACAATGAGCAGTTCTTC
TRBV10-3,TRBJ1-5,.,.,CAISPGSSNQPQHF,TGTGCCATCAGCCCGGGCAGCTCCAATCAGCCCCAGCATTTT
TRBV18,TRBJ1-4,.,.,CASSPRYPGHSANEKLFF,TGTGCCAGCTCACCACGGTATCCGGGACACTCGGCTAATGAAAAACTGTTTTTT
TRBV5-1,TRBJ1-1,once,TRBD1,CASSWGQGDTEAFF,TGCGCCAGCAGCTGGGGACAGGGGGACACTGAAGCTTTCTTT
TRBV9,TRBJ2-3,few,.,CASSVLGVTDTQYF,TGTGCCAGCAGCGTACTGGGGGTCACAGATACGCAGTATTTT
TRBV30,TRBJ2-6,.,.,CAWRNTGANVLTF,TGTGCCTGGAGGAATACCGGGGCCAACGTCCTGACTTTC
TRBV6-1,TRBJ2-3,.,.,CASSVKTDTQYF,TGTGCCAGCAGTGTCAAAACAGATACGCAGTATTTT
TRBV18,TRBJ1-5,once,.,CASSPPAQEQQHF,TGTGCCAGCTCACCCCCGGCGCAAGAACAACAGCATTTT
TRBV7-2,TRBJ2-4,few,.,CASRPSWLARLGNIQYF,TGTGCCAGCAGGCCGAGTTGGCTAGCTCGGTTGGGAAACATTCAGTACTTC
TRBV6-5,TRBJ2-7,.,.,CASSYNRDYEQYF,TGTGCCAGCAGTTACAACAGGGACTACGAGCAGTACTTC
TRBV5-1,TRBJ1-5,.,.,CASSLNPGNQPQHF,TGCGCCAGCAGCTTAAACCCGGGCAATCAGCCCCAGCATTTT
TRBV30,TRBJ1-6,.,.,CAWVGTPNNLPLHF,TGTGCCTGGGTCGGTACACCTAATAATTTACCCCTCCACTTT
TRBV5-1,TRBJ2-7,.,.,CASSLKGEQYF,TGCGCCAGCAGCTTAAAGGGGGAGCAGTACTTC
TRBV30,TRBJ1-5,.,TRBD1,CAWNPGGTGSNQPQHF,TGTGCCTGGAATCCCGGGGGGACAGGGTCCAATCAGCCCCAGCATTTT
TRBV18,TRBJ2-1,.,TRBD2,CASSPLGLAGLGEQFF,TGTGCCAGCTCACCACTGGGACTAGCGGGACTAGGGGAGCAGTTCTTC
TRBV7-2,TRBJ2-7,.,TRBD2,CASSLGPAGSSYEQYF,TGTGCCAGCAGCTTAGGTCCAGCGGGGAGCTCCTACGAGCAGTACTTC
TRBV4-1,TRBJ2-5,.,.,CASSRNRDPGGETQYF,TGCGCCAGCAGCCGTAACCGGGACCCCGGTGGGGAGACCCAGTACTTC
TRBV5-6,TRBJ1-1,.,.,CASSLAWGRGSFF,.
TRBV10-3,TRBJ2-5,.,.,CAISESKGYQETQYF,TGTGCCATCAGTGAGTCGAAGGGGTACCAAGAGACCCAGTACTTC
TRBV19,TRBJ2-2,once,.,CASSQTNTGELFF,TGTGCCAGTAGTCAAACGAACACCGGGGAGCTGTTTTTT
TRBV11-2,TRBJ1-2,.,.,CASIPTTNTMGYTF,TGTGCCAGCATCCCGACGACCAATACGATGGGCTACACCTTC
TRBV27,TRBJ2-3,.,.,CASSPSLVSTDTQYF,TGTGCCAGCAGTCCCTCACTAGTGAGCACAGATACGCAGTATTTT
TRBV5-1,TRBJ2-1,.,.,CASSLEVVSNEQFF,TGCGCCAGCAGCTTGGAGGTAGTGTCTAATGAGCAGTTCTTC
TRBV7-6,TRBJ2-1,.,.,CASSTWTSNEQFF,TGTGCCAGCAGCACGTGGACTTCCAATGAGCAGTTCTTC
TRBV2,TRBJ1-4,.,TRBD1,CASIETGDHEKLFF,TGTGCCAGCATCGAGACAGGGGATCATGAAAAACTGTTTTTT
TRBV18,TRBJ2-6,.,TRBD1,CASSPGQGGAGANVLTF,TGTGCCAGCTCTCCGGGACAGGGCGGAGCTGGGGCCAACGTCCTGACTTTC
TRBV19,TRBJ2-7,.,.,CASSTSRLGAYEQYF,TGTGCCAGTAGTACCTCCCGACTAGGGGCCTACGAGCAGTACTTC
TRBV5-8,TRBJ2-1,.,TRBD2,CASSAGTSGIYEQFF,TGTGCCAGCAGCGCAGGGACTAGCGGGATCTATGAGCAGTTCTTC
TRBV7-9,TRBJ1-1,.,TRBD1,CASSFDRGNTEAFF,TGTGCCAGCAGCTTTGACAGGGGGAACACTGAAGCTTTCTTT
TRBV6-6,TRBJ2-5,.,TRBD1,CASAGTGWETQYF,TGTGCCAGCGCGGGGACAGGGTGGGAGACCCAGTACTTC
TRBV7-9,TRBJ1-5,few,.,CASSLGTQPQHF,TGTGCCAGCAGCTTAGGGACTCAGCCCCAGCATTTT
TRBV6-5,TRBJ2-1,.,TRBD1,CASSYRDRDYNEQFF,TGTGCCAGCAGTTACAGGGACAGAGACTACAATGAGCAGTTCTTC
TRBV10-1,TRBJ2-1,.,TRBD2,CASSKSGSSYNEQFF,TGCGCCAGCAGTAAAAGCGGGAGCTCCTACAATGAGCAGTTCTTC
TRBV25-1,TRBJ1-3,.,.,CASSELGAGDGNTIYF,TGTGCCAGCAGTGAATTAGGGGCAGGGGATGGAAACACCATATATTTT
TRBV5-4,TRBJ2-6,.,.,CASSLSSGANVLTF,TGTGCCAGCAGCTTAAGCTCTGGGGCCAACGTCCTGACTTTC
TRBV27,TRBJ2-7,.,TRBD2,CASRRLTSGTYEQYF,TGTGCCAGCAGGAGGCTTACTAGCGGGACCTACGAGCAGTACTTC
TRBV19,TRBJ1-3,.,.,CASSTGARNTIYF,TGTGCCAGTAGTACAGGAGCCCGAAACACCATATATTTT
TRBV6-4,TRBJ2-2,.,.,CASSDSARGTGELFF,TGTGCCAGCAGTGACTCTGCCCGCGGCACCGGGGAGCTGTTTTTT
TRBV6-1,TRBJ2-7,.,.,CASSELSAGVVYEQYF,TGTGCCAGCAGTGAACTCAGCGCAGGGGTGGTTTACGAGCAGTACTTC